These T cell receptor beta chains were read from a single sample in a study of T cell responses to AZD1222 COVID-19 vaccine. Produced via immunoSEQ multiplex PCR; TCRdb's table is partial and in-frame only. The data contain approximately 130,000 clones, around 89% of them singletons. This specimen was peripheral blood, taken on day 0 of MenACWY control vaccination. The receptors shown here come from an adult in good health. Both conserved end residues are part of each CDR3. Each record gives: clone size, D gene, J gene, V gene, CDR3 protein, CDR3 DNA. A D gene is named only where the DNA matches it firmly. Size is omitted from some rows. Given values are once, few, many or a class for expanded clones.

NA NA TRBJ1-2 TRBV19 CASSISTAYGYTF TGTGCCAGTAGTATTTCTACAGCTTATGGCTACACCTTC
NA NA TRBJ2-2 TRBV18 CAGQPNTGELFF TGTGCGGGTCAGCCTAACACCGGGGAGCTGTTTTTT
NA NA TRBJ2-2 TRBV11-2 CASSLASGTNTGELFF TGTGCCAGCAGCTTAGCATCTGGGACGAACACCGGGGAGCTGTTTTTT
NA TRBD2 TRBJ2-3 TRBV7-9 CASSSRVDPGGRTDTQYF TGTGCCAGCAGCTCCCGAGTTGATCCGGGAGGGCGCACAGATACGCAGTATTTT
NA TRBD1 TRBJ1-2 TRBV5-4 CASSLGQGRQNYGYTF TGTGCCAGCAGCCTGGGACAGGGCAGACAAAACTATGGCTACACCTTC
NA NA TRBJ1-5 TRBV18 CASSPGGPQHF TGTGCCAGCTCACCGGGAGGGCCCCAGCATTTT
once NA TRBJ1-3 TRBV6-6 CASSPPGAGNTIYF TGTGCCAGCAGTCCCCCTGGGGCTGGAAACACCATATATTTT
NA NA TRBJ1-2 TRBV7-9 CASSQAQFEDYGYTF TGTGCCAGCAGCCAGGCGCAATTTGAGGACTATGGCTACACCTTC
NA NA TRBJ1-5 TRBV12-3/TRBV12-4 CASSLRGTQHF TGTGCCAGCAGTTTACGCGGGACCCAGCATTTT
NA NA TRBJ1-5 TRBV11-2 CASSPGLANQPQHF TGTGCCAGCAGCCCGGGCCTTGCCAATCAGCCCCAGCATTTT
once NA TRBJ1-5 TRBV7-9 CASSLGSGIPNQPQHF TGTGCCAGCAGTCTAGGGTCCGGGATCCCCAATCAGCCCCAGCATTTT
NA TRBD1 TRBJ1-1 TRBV5-1 CASSQPGQGAHTEAFF TGCGCCAGCAGCCAACCGGGACAGGGGGCCCACACTGAAGCTTTCTTT
NA NA TRBJ1-1 TRBV3-1/TRBV3-2 CASSQGTGVYTEAFF TGTGCCAGCAGCCAAGGTACAGGCGTATACACTGAAGCTTTCTTT
NA TRBD2 TRBJ2-1 TRBV11-2 CASSLGLDSYNEQFF TGTGCCAGCAGCCTCGGACTAGACTCCTACAATGAGCAGTTCTTC
NA NA TRBJ2-2 TRBV11-3 CASSYRVTSGELFF TGTGCCAGCAGTTACAGGGTAACTTCTGGGGAGCTGTTTTTT
few TRBD1 TRBJ2-3 TRBV5-5 CASSFRAGGGDTQYF TGTGCCAGCAGCTTTAGGGCAGGGGGTGGAGATACGCAGTATTTT
few TRBD1 TRBJ1-2 TRBV7-3 CASSLAGQGGYYGYTF TGTGCCAGCAGCTTAGCCGGGCAGGGGGGCTACTATGGCTACACCTTC
NA NA TRBJ1-5 TRBV5-1 CASSLDWRQPQHF TGCGCCAGCAGCTTGGATTGGAGGCAGCCCCAGCATTTT
NA NA TRBJ1-2 TRBV5-1 CASSLLGVAGYTF TGCGCCAGCAGCTTGTTGGGGGTGGCTGGCTACACCTTC
NA NA TRBJ2-7 TRBV7-8 CASSPRTQPYEQYF TGTGCCAGCAGCCCGAGGACACAGCCCTACGAGCAGTACTTC
NA NA TRBJ2-5 TRBV12-3/TRBV12-4 CASSLPAGETQYF TGTGCCAGCAGTTTACCCGCCGGTGAGACCCAGTACTTC
many NA TRBJ1-1 TRBV11-3 CASSLRQGNEAFF TGTGCCAGCAGCCTACGCCAGGGTAATGAAGCTTTCTTT
NA NA TRBJ2-3 TRBV21-1 CASSKVELAGLTDTQYF TGTGCCAGCAGCAAAGTTGAACTAGCGGGTCTCACAGATACGCAGTATTTT
NA NA TRBJ2-1 TRBV9 CASSVSLGGYNEQFF TGTGCCAGCAGCGTTTCCCTGGGGGGTTACAATGAGCAGTTCTTC
NA NA TRBJ2-3 TRBV2 CASSPDGTDTDTQYF TGTGCCAGCAGTCCAGACGGGACCGACACAGATACGCAGTATTTT
NA TRBD2 TRBJ2-1 TRBV19 CASSIVASGSYNEQFF TGTGCCAGTAGTATAGTGGCTAGCGGATCCTACAATGAGCAGTTCTTC
few NA TRBJ1-3 TRBV10-2 CASSEGVQWEGAGNTIYF TGCGCCAGCAGTGAAGGTGTGCAGTGGGAAGGGGCTGGAAACACCATATATTTT
NA TRBD2 TRBJ2-1 TRBV2 CASSEKTSGRNEQFF TGTGCCAGCAGTGAAAAAACTAGCGGGAGGAATGAGCAGTTCTTC
NA NA TRBJ1-5 TRBV7-2 CASSPLGDQPQHF TGTGCCAGCAGTCCCTTGGGTGATCAGCCCCAGCATTTT
NA NA TRBJ1-4 TRBV1 CTSSRVNNRVEEKLFF TGCACCAGCAGCCGGGTAAATAACAGGGTAGAAGAAAAACTGTTTTTT
NA NA TRBJ1-3 TRBV3-1/TRBV3-2 CASSQAANTIYF TGTGCCAGCAGCCAAGCCGCAAACACCATATATTTT
NA TRBD1 TRBJ2-2 TRBV7-3 CASSLRTGGSGELFF TGTGCCAGCAGCTTAAGGACAGGGGGTTCCGGGGAGCTGTTTTTT
NA TRBD1 TRBJ1-2 TRBV3-1/TRBV3-2 CASSRTGVHGYTF TGTGCCAGCAGCCGGACAGGGGTCCATGGCTACACCTTC
once TRBD2 TRBJ2-1 TRBV7-8 CASSLALEGRGNEQFF TGTGCCAGCAGCTTAGCGCTCGAGGGGAGGGGAAATGAGCAGTTCTTC
NA NA TRBJ1-2 TRBV11-2 CASSLNRINYGYTF TGTGCCAGCAGCTTAAATAGGATTAACTATGGCTACACCTTC
NA NA TRBJ1-1 TRBV9 CASSVDPGRTAEAFF TGTGCCAGCAGCGTAGACCCGGGGCGGACGGCTGAAGCTTTCTTT
NA NA TRBJ2-1 TRBV11-2 CASSLGSASSSYNEQFF TGTGCCAGCAGCTTAGGGTCAGCTTCGAGCTCCTACAATGAGCAGTTCTTC
NA TRBD2 TRBJ2-7 TRBV27 CASSLRESRLYEQYF TGTGCCAGCAGCCTGCGGGAGTCGAGACTCTACGAGCAGTACTTC
NA TRBD1 TRBJ2-2 TRBV5-1 CASSWGTGDTGELFF TGCGCCAGCAGCTGGGGGACAGGGGACACCGGGGAGCTGTTTTTT
NA TRBD2 TRBJ2-2 TRBV11-2 CASSFSGLGSGELFF TGTGCCAGCAGTTTTAGCGGGTTGGGGAGCGGGGAGCTGTTTTTT
NA NA TRBJ1-1 TRBV2 CASSEVQGLTEAFF TGTGCCAGCAGTGAGGTACAGGGTCTCACTGAAGCTTTCTTT
NA NA TRBJ1-2 TRBV11-2 CASSASDGGYGYTF TGTGCCAGCAGCGCCTCGGACGGGGGCTATGGCTACACCTTC
NA NA TRBJ2-7 TRBV7-2 CASSLVSGGGLQYF TGTGCCAGCAGCTTAGTTAGCGGAGGTGGGTTGCAGTACTTC
NA NA TRBJ1-1 TRBV10-3 CAISTQEQGTEAFF TGTGCCATCAGTACGCAAGAACAGGGAACTGAAGCTTTCTTT
NA NA TRBJ1-1 TRBV10-2 CASSGQKNTEAFF TGCGCCAGCAGTGGACAGAAGAACACTGAAGCTTTCTTT
NA NA TRBJ2-7 TRBV21-1 CASSKREQGARSERGRSSYEQYF TGTGCCAGCAGCAAAAGGGAACAGGGGGCGCGTTCTGAGCGGGGGAGAAGCTCCTACGAGCAGTACTTC
NA TRBD2 TRBJ2-6 TRBV7-8 CASSSTGGGANVLTF TGTGCCAGCAGCTCCACGGGGGGTGGGGCCAACGTCCTGACTTTC
NA NA TRBJ1-4 TRBV5-6 CASSLVQQNEKLFF TGTGCCAGCAGCTTGGTACAGCAAAATGAAAAACTGTTTTTT
NA TRBD2 TRBJ2-1 TRBV7-9 CASSLTSGGFNEQFF TGTGCCAGCAGCTTAACTAGCGGGGGTTTCAATGAGCAGTTCTTC
once NA TRBJ1-2 TRBV6-5 CASSLANYGYTF TGTGCCAGCAGTCTCGCCAACTATGGCTACACCTTC
once TRBD2 TRBJ2-1 TRBV4-1 CASSPLTSGFSYNEQFF TGCGCCAGCAGCCCCCTGACTAGCGGGTTCTCCTACAATGAGCAGTTCTTC
NA NA TRBJ2-1 TRBV19 CASDGDTPYNEQFF TGTGCCAGTGACGGGGACACACCCTACAATGAGCAGTTCTTC
NA NA TRBJ1-1 TRBV27 CASRGTGRIEAFF TGTGCCAGCAGGGGGACCGGAAGGATTGAAGCTTTCTTT
few NA TRBJ1-5 TRBV6-4 CASSDSSGGNQPQHF TGTGCCAGCAGTGACTCGAGCGGGGGTAATCAGCCCCAGCATTTT
NA NA TRBJ2-2 TRBV2 CASSEMGGKGAGELFF TGTGCCAGCAGTGAAATGGGGGGAAAAGGTGCCGGGGAGCTGTTTTTT
once TRBD2 TRBJ2-7 TRBV3-1/TRBV3-2 CASSGRGSYEQYF TGTGCCAGCAGCGGGAGGGGTAGCTACGAGCAGTACTTC
few NA TRBJ1-2 TRBV5-6 CASSLGRQFIGYTF TGTGCCAGCAGCTTGGGGAGACAGTTCATCGGCTACACCTTC
once TRBD1 TRBJ2-1 TRBV19 CASSIDGRGYNEQFF TGTGCCAGTAGTATAGACGGCAGGGGGTACAATGAGCAGTTCTTC
NA TRBD1 TRBJ1-2 TRBV6-5 CASSPRGLNYGYTF TGTGCCAGCAGTCCTAGGGGGCTGAACTATGGCTACACCTTC
NA TRBD1 TRBJ1-3 TRBV7-2 CASSNTWAGGFSGNTIYF TGTGCCAGCAGCAACACCTGGGCAGGGGGTTTCTCTGGAAACACCATATATTTT